Shown below are 13 T cell receptor beta chains from a single sample sequenced in a study of blood T cell repertoires in COVID-19. Data came from immunoSEQ multiplex PCR; TCRdb stores just in-frame clones and leaves some out. The sample carries 120,000 to 150,000 clones, approximately 82% recorded once. Source material: peripheral blood. The receptor source for this set is a human donor in a cohort sampled during active COVID-19.

Turning to this clone: Other DNA sequences in this sample translate to the same CDR3. The chain has TRBV2 and TRBJ2-1; TRBD2 matches at 8 bases. CDR1 SNHLY and CDR2 FYNNEI come from the germline V gene. There are 14 residues in the CDR3. The junction had 5 bases not matched to a gene; V was cut back by 6 bases and J by 4 bases. CDR3 amino acids: CASRAGGPYNEQFF. CDR3 nucleotide sequence: TGTGCCAGCAGGGCGGGAGGCCCATACAATGAGCAGTTCTTC.

This chain connects TRBV24-1 to TRBJ1-5; no definite D call. The germline gives CDR1 KGHDR, CDR2 SFDVKD. Trimming pared 2 bases from V and 3 bases from J, leaving 10 bases between. The CDR3 contains 15 residues. Here the CDR3 DNA reads TGTGCCACCAGTGATTCGCGGGCCCCCAATCAGCCCCAGCATTTT. Its translation is CATSDSRAPNQPQHF.

The genes are TRBV13 and TRBJ2-7; 9 bases match TRBD1. With 4 bases clipped from V and 4 bases from J, the junction kept 5 bases outside the gene matches. Per germline, CDR1 PRHDT and CDR2 FYEKMQ (reference sequence). The CDR3 is made up of 14 amino acids. The CDR3 sequence: CASSSGTGRYEQYF. CDR3 bases: TGTGCCAGCAGCTCCGGGACAGGGAGGTACGAGCAGTACTTC.

The chain couples TRBV3-1 (or the pseudogene TRBV3-2) to TRBJ2-2, with TRBD1 identical over 7 bases. The V gene's germline CDR1 is LGHDT and CDR2 YNNKEL (reference sequence). J gave up 0 bases and V 6 bases, and 4 bases lay outside the gene matches. CDR3 size: 15 residues. Here the CDR3 DNA reads TGTGCCAGCAGTCCCGGGACAGCGAACACCGGGGAGCTGTTTTTT. Translating gives CASSPGTANTGELFF.

On this clone itself: Different DNA sequences within this sample yield the same CDR3. J is TRBJ1-4 and V is TRBV29-1, with D unresolved. Trimming pared 4 bases from V and 4 bases from J, leaving 4 bases between. Germline V gene data show CDR1 as SQVTM and CDR2 as ANQGSEA. The CDR3 totals 11 residues. The CDR3 loop reads CSVASNEKLFF. CDR3 nucleotide sequence: TGCAGCGTTGCCAGTAATGAAAAACTGTTTTTT.

J is TRBJ1-1 and V is TRBV18, with D possibly TRBD1 on 6 matching bases. The V end lost 0 bases, the J end lost 4 bases, and 6 bases lay between the germline ends. CDR3 length: 13 amino acids. CDR1 and CDR2 (germline): KGHSH, LQKENI. The CDR3 protein is CASSPPGGTEAFF. CDR3 DNA sequence: TGTGCCAGCTCACCACCAGGGGGCACTGAAGCTTTCTTT.

This rearrangement joins TRBV28 to TRBJ1-4; no reliable D call. V lost 6 bases and J lost 0, with 8 bases in between. This CDR3 spans 14 amino acids. Per germline, CDR1 MDHEN and CDR2 SYDVKM. CDR3 loop: CASRDGATNEKLFF. In DNA, the CDR3 is TGTGCCAGCAGGGATGGAGCAACTAATGAAAAACTGTTTTTT.

This sequence joins TRBV3-1 (or the pseudogene TRBV3-2) and TRBJ1-2, with D unclear. Germline values: CDR1 LGHDT, CDR2 YNNKEL (reference sequence). Trimming cost V 0 bases and J 4 bases, with 12 bases left between them. The CDR3 runs 15 residues. The CDR3 DNA follows: TGTGCCAGCAGCCAAGATTTGCGGCACGGCTATGGCTACACCTTC. Protein sequence: CASSQDLRHGYGYTF.

The rearrangement uses TRBV3-1 (or the pseudogene TRBV3-2) and TRBJ2-7, with a weak D call TRBD2 (6 bases). V was pared by 6 bases and J by 4 bases, with 13 bases between. Germline-derived CDR1 and CDR2 are LGHDT and YNNKEL (reference sequence). The CDR3 runs to 13 residues. CDR3 sequence (DNA): TGTGCCAGCAGAGATTCGGGAGTATACGAGCAGTACTTC. It specifies CASRDSGVYEQYF.

This sequence joins TRBV30 and TRBJ1-3; a weak D match, TRBD1 (5 bases). Germline V gene data show CDR1 as GTSNPN and CDR2 as SVGIG (reference sequence). The CDR3 loop spans 14 amino acids. V was shortened by 0 bases and J by 1 base, with 7 bases between the two germline ends. The CDR3 is CAWSVGESGNTIYF. The CDR3 DNA is TGTGCCTGGAGTGTAGGGGAATCTGGAAACACCATATATTTT.

This chain joins TRBV5-4 and TRBJ1-3; D uncertain. Trimming took off 5 bases at V and 0 bases at J, with 6 bases between the two ends. This CDR3 has 13 amino acids. Germline V gene sequence: CDR1 SGHNT, CDR2 YYREEE (reference sequence). CDR3 region: CASRAPSGNTIYF. Written as DNA, the CDR3 is TGTGCCAGCAGGGCTCCCTCTGGAAACACCATATATTTT. Combining the CDR3 with reference TRBV5-4 and TRBJ1-3 gives the whole variable domain ETGVTQSPTHLIKTRGQQVTLRCSSQSGHNTVSWYQQALGQGPQFIFQYYREEENGRGNFPPRFSGLQFPNYSSELNVNALELDDSALYLCASRAPSGNTIYFGEGSWLTVV.

The CDR3 bases are TGTGCCAGCAGCCCCTCTGCGGTTAACACCGGGGAGCTGTTTTTT. Translating gives CASSPSAVNTGELFF. V gene TRBV7-9 combines with J gene TRBJ2-2; D gene unclear. Trimming shortened V by 5 bases and J by 2 bases, and 12 bases separated the two germline ends. The CDR3 has 15 residues. Germline lookup yields CDR1 SEHNR and CDR2 FQNEAQ (reference sequence).

V is TRBV29-1 and J is TRBJ2-3; D is undetermined. Germline V lookup: CDR1 SQVTM, CDR2 ANQGSEA. The CDR3 covers 11 residues. Trimming took off 7 bases at V and 8 bases at J, with 13 bases between the two ends. CDR3 in amino acids: CSERVLGTQYF. CDR3 sequence (DNA): TGCAGCGAACGGGTGCTTGGTACGCAGTATTTT.